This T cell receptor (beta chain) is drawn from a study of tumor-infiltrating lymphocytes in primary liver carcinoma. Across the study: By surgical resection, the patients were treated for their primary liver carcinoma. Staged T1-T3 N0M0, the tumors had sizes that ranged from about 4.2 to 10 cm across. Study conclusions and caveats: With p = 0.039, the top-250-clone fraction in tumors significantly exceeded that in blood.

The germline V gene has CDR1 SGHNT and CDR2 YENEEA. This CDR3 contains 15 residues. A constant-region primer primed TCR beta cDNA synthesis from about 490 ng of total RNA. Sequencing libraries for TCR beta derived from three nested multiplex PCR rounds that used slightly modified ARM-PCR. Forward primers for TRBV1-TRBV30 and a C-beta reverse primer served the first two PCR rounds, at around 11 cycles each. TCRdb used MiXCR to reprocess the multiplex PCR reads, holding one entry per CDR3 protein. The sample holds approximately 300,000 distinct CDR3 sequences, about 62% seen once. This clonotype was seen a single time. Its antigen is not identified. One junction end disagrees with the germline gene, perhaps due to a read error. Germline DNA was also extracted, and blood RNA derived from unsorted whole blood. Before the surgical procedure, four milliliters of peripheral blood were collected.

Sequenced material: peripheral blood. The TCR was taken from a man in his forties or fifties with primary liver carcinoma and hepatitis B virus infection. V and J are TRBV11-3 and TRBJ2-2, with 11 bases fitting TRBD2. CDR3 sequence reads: CASRLGLAATGELLF. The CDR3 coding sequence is TGTGCCAGCAGACTGGGACTAGCGGCTACCGGGGAGCTGTTGTTT.